Sequencing of this T cell receptor beta chain was carried out in a study of T cells in women clearing cervical HPV infection. Broader study findings: CIN3+ cases had significantly higher TCR repertoire richness than controls, but evenness did not differ. Unknown T-cell numbers per sample may underlie the richness differences.

V was clipped by 3 bases and J by 2 bases, with 7 bases between them. The CDR3 has 12 residues. The germline V gene has CDR1 GTSNPN and CDR2 SVGIG (reference sequence). TCR beta CDR3 amplified by multiplex PCR from approximately 1,200 ng genomic DNA. Only in-frame clones appear in the TCRdb table, and some are missing; sequencing was by immunoSEQ multiplex PCR. This sample lists about 21,000 clones; its ten largest clones have over 7.5%. Comments on this clone: Antigen specificity is unknown. The CDR3 extends 3 residues past the end of the read, so its final part is completed from the germline J gene.

The sample taken for sequencing was blood buffy coat. The sequence was obtained from a woman aged 18 to 75 with a cervical HPV16 infection that either progressed to CIN3+ or cleared (not recorded which). V is TRBV30 and J is TRBJ2-5, with D hard to call. The CDR3 here is CAWSPLQETQYF. The part of the CDR3 DNA that was read is TGTGCCTGGAGCCCGTTGCAAGAGACC.